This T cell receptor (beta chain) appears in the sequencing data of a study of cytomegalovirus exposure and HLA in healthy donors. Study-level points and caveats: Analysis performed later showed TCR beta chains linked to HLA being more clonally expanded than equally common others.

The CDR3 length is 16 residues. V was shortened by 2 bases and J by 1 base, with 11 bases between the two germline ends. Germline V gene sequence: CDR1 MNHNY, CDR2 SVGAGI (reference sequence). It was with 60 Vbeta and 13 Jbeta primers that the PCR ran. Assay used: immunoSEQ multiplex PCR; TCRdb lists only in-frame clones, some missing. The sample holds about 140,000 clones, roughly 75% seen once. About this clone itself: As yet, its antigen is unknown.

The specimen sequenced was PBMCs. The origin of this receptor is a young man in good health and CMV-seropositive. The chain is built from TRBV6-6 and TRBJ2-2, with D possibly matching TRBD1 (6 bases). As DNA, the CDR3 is TGTGCCAGCAGTTACGGGGGACACTTGAACACCGGGGAGCTGTTTTTT. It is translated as CASSYGGHLNTGELFF.